This T cell receptor beta chain was found in a study of CD8+CD57+ T cells in acquired aplastic anemia. Study details: Recorded DNA amounts for sorted CD4+ and CD8+ cells had an average of about 3 ug. Points from the study as a whole: The study found no significant CD8+ Simpson's diversity difference between patients and controls.

Before being chosen for sequencing, patients had shown CD8+CD57+ cell expansion by flow cytometry. In all patients, the disease was severe acquired aplastic anemia. This CDR3 has 13 residues. Germline assignment: CDR1 LNHDA and CDR2 SQIVND (reference sequence). V gave up 6 bases and J gave up 6 bases; unmatched junction bases: 6. Regarding this clonotype: The antigen is undetermined.

Template material for TCR beta VDJ and CDR3 profiling consisted of genomic DNA. TCRdb redid the calling of the reads with MiXCR, one entry per CDR3 protein. The repertoire consists of 180,000 or so distinct CDR3 sequences, with roughly 63% occurring once and the leading ten covering approximately 40%. Sequencing was carried out using sorted CD4+, CD8+, or CD8+CD57+ T cells (not recorded which) from PBMCs. This chain joins TRBV19 and TRBJ2-7; the match to TRBD2 covers 9 bases. The sequence came from a human donor with aplastic anemia. In DNA, the CDR3 is TGTGCCAGTAGCTTAGCGGGAGTGGGCGAGCAGTACTTC. It encodes CASSLAGVGEQYF.